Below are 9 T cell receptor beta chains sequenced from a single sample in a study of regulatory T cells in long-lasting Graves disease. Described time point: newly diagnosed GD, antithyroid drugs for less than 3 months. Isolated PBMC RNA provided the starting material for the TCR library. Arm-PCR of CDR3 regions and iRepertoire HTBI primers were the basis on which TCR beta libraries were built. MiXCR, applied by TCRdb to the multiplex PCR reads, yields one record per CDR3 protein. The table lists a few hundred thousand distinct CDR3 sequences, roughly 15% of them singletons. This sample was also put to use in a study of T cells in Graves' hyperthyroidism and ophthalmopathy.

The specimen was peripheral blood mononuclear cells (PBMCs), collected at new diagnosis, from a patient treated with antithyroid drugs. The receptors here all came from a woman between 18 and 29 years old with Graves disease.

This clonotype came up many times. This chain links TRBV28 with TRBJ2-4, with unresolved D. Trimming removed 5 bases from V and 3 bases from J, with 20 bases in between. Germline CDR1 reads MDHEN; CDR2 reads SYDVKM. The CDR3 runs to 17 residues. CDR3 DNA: TGTGCCAGCAGTCCACCGACTCCCCCGCTAGGCAAAAACATTCAGTACTTC. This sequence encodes CASSPPTPPLGKNIQYF.

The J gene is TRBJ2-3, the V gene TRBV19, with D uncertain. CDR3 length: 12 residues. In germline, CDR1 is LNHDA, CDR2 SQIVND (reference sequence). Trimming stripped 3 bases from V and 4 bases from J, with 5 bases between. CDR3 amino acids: CASSITSDTQYF. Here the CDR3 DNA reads TGTGCCAGTAGTATCACCTCAGATACGCAGTATTTT.

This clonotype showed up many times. CDR3 in amino acids: CSAEGESSGNTIYF. The CDR3 DNA is TGCAGTGCTGAGGGGGAGTCCTCTGGAAACACCATATATTTT. The chain uses TRBV20-1 and TRBJ1-3; maybe TRBD1 (6 bases). Germline-derived CDR1 and CDR2 are DFQATT and SNEGSKA (reference sequence). Trimming took 5 bases from V and 0 from J, leaving 11 bases between them. The CDR3 sequence is 14 residues long.

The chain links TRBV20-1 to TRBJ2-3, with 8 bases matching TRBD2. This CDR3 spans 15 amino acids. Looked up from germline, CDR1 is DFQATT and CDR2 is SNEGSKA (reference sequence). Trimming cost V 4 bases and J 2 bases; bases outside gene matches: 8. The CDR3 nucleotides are TGCAGTGCTATCATAGCGGGACTATTCACAGATACGCAGTATTTT. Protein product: CSAIIAGLFTDTQYF.

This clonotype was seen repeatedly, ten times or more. CDR3 loop: CASSESGEATEAFF. DNA of the CDR3: TGTGCCAGCAGTGAGAGTGGGGAAGCCACTGAAGCTTTCTTT. The V gene is TRBV6-1, the J gene TRBJ1-1; D gene unclear. Germline V gives CDR1 MNHNS, CDR2 SASEGT. The CDR3 has 14 amino acids. V dropped 3 bases and J dropped 4 bases, with 12 bases sitting between them.

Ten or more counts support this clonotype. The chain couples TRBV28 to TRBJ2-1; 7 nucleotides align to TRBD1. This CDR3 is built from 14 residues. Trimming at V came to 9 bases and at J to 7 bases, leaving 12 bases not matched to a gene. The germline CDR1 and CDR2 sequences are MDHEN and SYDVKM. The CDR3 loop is CASLTGERVNEQFF. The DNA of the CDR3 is TGTGCCAGTCTTACAGGGGAGAGGGTGAATGAGCAGTTCTTC.

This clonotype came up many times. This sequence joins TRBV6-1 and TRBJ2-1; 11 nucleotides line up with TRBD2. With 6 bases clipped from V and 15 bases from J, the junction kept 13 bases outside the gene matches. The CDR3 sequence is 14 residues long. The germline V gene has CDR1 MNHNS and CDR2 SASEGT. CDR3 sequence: CASRAGTSGSPPFF. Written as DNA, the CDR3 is TGTGCCAGCAGAGCCGGGACTAGCGGCTCGCCCCCGTTCTTC.

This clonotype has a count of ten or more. Here the CDR3 reads CASSRQMAGSQETQYF. The CDR3 DNA reads as TGTGCCAGCAGCCGGCAGATGGCGGGAAGCCAAGAGACCCAGTACTTC. The rearrangement joins TRBV7-2 to TRBJ2-5; TRBD2 might be the D (6 bases). Trimming shortened V by 5 bases and J by 1 base, and 17 bases separated the two germline ends. The CDR3 has 16 amino acids. Germline assignment: CDR1 SGHTA and CDR2 FQGNSA.

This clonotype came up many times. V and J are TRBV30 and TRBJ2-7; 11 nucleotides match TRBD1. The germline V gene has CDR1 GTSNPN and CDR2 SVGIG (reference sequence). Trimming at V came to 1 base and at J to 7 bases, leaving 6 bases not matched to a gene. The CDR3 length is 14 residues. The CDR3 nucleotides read TGTGCCTGGAGTGATTGGGACAGGGGGAATGAGCAGTACTTC. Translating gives CAWSDWDRGNEQYF.